This T cell receptor beta chain was sequenced for a study of T cell responses to AZD1222 COVID-19 vaccine. Study results and caveats: Spike-specific TCR breadth rose after two AZD1222 doses, and depth rose as well. Nearly half of unique spike-specific TCRs reportedly avoided B.1.351 and B.1.1.7 mutated regions. After the peak T cell response, and only then, were repertoires sampled. Clonal diversity was possibly underestimated; the donors were predominantly white British and more often female.

Method: immunoSEQ multiplex PCR; TCRdb's copy keeps in-frame clones and lacks some. The sample consists of about 120,000 clones, 70% to 90% of them appearing once. On this clone: Its target is unknown.

The specimen was peripheral blood, collected on day 0 of AZD1222 vaccination. The clonotype comes from an adult in good health.

Here the CDR3 reads CASSLTGDTQYF. CDR3 nucleotides: TGTGCCAGCAGCCTCACCGGGGATACGCAGTATTTT. J is TRBJ2-3 and V is TRBV3-1 (or the pseudogene TRBV3-2); no clear D. CDR1 LGHDT and CDR2 YNNKEL come from the germline V gene (reference sequence). CDR3 length equals 12 residues. The V end lost 4 bases, the J end lost 6 bases, and 8 bases lay between the germline ends.